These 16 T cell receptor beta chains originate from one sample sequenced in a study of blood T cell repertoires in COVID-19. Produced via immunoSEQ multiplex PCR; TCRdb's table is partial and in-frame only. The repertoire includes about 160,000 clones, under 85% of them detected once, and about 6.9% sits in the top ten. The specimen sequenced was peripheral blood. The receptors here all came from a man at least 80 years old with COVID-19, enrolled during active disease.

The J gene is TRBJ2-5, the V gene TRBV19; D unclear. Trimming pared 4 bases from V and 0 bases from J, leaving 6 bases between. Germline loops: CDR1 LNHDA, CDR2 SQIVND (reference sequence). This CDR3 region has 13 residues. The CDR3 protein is CASSRQYQETQYF. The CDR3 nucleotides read TGTGCCAGTAGTAGGCAGTACCAAGAGACCCAGTACTTC.

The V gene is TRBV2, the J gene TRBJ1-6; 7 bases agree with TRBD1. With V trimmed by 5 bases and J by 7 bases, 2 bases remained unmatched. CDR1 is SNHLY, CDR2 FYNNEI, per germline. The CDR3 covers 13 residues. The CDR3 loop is CASSSGQNSPLHF. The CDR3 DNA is TGTGCCAGCAGTTCGGGACAGAATTCACCCCTCCACTTT.

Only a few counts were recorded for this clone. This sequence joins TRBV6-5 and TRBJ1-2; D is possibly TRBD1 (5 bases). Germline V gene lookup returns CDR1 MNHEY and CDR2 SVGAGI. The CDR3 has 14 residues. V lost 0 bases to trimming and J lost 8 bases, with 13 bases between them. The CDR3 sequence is CASSYSGGSNGYTF. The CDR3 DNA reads TGTGCCAGCAGTTACTCGGGGGGTAGTAACGGCTACACCTTC.

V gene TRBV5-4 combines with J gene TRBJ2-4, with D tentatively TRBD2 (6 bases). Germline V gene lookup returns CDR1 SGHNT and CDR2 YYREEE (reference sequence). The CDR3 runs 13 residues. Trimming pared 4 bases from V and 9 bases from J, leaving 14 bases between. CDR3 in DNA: TGTGCCAGCAGCCCCTGGCCCGGGGGCATTCAGTACTTC. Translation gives CASSPWPGGIQYF.

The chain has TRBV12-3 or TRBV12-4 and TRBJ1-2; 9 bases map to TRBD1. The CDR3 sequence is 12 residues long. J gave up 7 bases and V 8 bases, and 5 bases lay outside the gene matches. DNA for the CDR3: TGTGCCAGCTGGGACAGGGTGAGTGGCTACACCTTC. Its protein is CASWDRVSGYTF.

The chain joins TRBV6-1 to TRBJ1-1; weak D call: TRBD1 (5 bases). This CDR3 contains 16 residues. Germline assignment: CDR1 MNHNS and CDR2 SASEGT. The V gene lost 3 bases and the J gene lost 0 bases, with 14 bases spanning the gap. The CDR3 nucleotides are TGTGCCAGCAGTGACGGCGGGGGGGGGATGAACACTGAAGCTTTCTTT. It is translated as CASSDGGGGMNTEAFF.

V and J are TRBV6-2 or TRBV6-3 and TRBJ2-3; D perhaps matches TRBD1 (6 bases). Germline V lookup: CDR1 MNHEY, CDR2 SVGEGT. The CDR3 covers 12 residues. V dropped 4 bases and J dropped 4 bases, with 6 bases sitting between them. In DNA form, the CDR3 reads TGTGCCAGCAGTTCAGGGGCAGATACGCAGTATTTT. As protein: CASSSGADTQYF.

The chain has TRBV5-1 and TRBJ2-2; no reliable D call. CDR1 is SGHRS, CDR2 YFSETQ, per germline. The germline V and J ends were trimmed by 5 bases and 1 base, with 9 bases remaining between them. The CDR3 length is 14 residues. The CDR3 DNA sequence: TGCGCCAGCAGTCTTCCAGAGAACACCGGGGAGCTGTTTTTT. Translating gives CASSLPENTGELFF.

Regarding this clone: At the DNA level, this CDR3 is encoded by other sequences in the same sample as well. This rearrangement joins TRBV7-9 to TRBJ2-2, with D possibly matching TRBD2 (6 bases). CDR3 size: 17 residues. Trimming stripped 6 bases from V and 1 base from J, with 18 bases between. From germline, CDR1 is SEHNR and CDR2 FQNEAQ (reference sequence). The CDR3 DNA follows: TGTGCCAGCAGACTCTGGAGGGGACCGAGGAACACCGGGGAGCTGTTTTTT. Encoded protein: CASRLWRGPRNTGELFF.

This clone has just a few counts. CDR3 sequence: CATEGGMNTEAFF. CDR3 DNA: TGTGCCACAGAGGGCGGGATGAACACTGAAGCTTTCTTT. This sequence joins TRBV24-1 and TRBJ1-1, with D uncertain. From germline, CDR1 is KGHDR and CDR2 SFDVKD. This CDR3 has 13 amino acids. The V end was cut by 10 bases, the J end by 0 bases, with 11 bases between.

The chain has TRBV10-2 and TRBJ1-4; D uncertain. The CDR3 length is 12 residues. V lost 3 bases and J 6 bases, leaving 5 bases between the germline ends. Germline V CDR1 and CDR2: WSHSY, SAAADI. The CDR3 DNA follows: TGCGCCAGCAGTGACGGTGATGAAAAACTGTTTTTT. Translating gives CASSDGDEKLFF.

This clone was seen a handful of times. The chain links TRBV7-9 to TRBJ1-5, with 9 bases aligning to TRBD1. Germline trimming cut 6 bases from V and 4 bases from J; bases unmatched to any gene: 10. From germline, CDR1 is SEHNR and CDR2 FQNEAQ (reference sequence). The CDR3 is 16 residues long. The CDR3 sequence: CASSSGQGFRNQPQHF. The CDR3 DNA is TGTGCCAGCAGTTCGGGACAGGGTTTTCGGAATCAGCCCCAGCATTTT.

CDR3 residues: CASSSVQGVTYGYTF. The DNA for the CDR3 is TGTGCCAGCAGCTCAGTTCAGGGGGTTACCTATGGCTACACCTTC. The chain is built from TRBV7-2 and TRBJ1-2; 7 bases are shared with TRBD1. Germline V gene sequence: CDR1 SGHTA, CDR2 FQGNSA. This CDR3 spans 15 amino acids. The V and J ends lost 4 bases and 4 bases, in that order; junction bases with no gene match: 9.

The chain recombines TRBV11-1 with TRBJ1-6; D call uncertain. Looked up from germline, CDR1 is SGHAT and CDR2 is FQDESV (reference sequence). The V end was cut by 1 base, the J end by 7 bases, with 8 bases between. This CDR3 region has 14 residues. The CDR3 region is CASSLGARNSPLHF. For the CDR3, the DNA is TGTGCCAGCAGCTTAGGGGCAAGGAATTCACCCCTCCACTTT.

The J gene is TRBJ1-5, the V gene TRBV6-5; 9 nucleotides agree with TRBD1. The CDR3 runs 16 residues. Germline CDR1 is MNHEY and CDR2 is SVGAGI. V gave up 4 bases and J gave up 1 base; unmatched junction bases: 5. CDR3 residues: CASSSSGTGSNQPQHF. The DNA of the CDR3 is TGTGCCAGCAGTTCCTCCGGGACAGGGAGCAATCAGCCCCAGCATTTT.

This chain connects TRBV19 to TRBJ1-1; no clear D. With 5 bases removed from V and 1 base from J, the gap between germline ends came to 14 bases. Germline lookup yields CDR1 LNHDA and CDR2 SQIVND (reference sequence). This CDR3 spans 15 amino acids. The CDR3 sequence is CASSPLNRQNTEAFF. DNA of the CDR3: TGTGCCAGTAGTCCCCTCAACAGACAGAACACTGAAGCTTTCTTT.